This T cell receptor beta chain derives from a study of T-cell reconstitution after alpha-beta-depleted transplantation in children. This clonotype was detected a few times. CDR1 is SQVTM, CDR2 ANQGSEA, per germline. Germline trimming cut 5 bases from V and 1 base from J; bases unmatched to any gene: 5. This CDR3 has 14 amino acids. The TCRbeta library incorporated unique molecular identifiers. Via MiXCR, TCRdb re-called the PCR reads, giving one row per CDR3 protein. The sample comprises 540,000 or so distinct CDR3 sequences, about 23% of which are singletons, and roughly 13% rests with the top ten. The specimen was PBMCs, mostly from graft donor cells, collected 360 days after TCRalphabeta/CD19-depleted stem cell transplant. The J gene is TRBJ2-1, the V gene TRBV29-1, with 7 nucleotides matching TRBD1. The clonotype originates from a boy younger than two who had a stem cell transplant for acute myeloid leukemia, so the T cells may come from the graft donor. Written as DNA, the CDR3 is TGCAGCGTTATAATACAGGGGTCCTACAATGAGCAGTTCTTC. Residues: CSVIIQGSYNEQFF.